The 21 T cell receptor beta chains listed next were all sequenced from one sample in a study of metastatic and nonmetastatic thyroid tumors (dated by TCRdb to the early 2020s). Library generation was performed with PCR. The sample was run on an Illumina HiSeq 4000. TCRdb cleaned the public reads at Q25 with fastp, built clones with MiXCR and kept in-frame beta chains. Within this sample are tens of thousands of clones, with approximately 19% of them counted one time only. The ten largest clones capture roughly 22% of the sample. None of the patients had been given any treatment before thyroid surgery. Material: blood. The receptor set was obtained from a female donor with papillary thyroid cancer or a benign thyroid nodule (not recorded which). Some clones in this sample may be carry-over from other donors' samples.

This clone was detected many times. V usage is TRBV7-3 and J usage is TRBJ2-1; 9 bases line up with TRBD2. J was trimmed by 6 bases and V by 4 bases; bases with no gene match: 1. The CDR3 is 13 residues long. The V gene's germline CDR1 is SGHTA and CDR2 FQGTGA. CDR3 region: CASSSTSGNEQFF. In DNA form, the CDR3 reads TGTGCCAGCAGCTCGACTAGCGGCAATGAGCAGTTCTTC.

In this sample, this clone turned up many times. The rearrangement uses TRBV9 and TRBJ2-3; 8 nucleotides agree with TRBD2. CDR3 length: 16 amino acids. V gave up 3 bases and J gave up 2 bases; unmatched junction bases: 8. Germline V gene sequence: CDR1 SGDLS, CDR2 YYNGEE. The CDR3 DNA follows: TGTGCCAGCAGCGGCCCGGGACTAGTGCACACAGATACGCAGTATTTT. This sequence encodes CASSGPGLVHTDTQYF.

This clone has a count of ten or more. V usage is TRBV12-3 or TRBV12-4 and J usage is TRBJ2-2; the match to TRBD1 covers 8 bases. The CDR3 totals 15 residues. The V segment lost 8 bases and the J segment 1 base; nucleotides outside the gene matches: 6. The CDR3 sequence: CASLAGQGNTGELFF. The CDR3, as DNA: TGTGCCAGCCTCGCAGGACAGGGGAACACCGGGGAGCTGTTTTTT.

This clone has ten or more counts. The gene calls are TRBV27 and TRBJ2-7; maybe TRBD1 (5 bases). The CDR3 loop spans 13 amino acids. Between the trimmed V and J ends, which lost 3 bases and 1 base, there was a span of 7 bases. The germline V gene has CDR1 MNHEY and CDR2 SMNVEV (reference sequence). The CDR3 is CASSFRESYEQYF. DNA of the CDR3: TGTGCCAGCAGTTTCAGGGAATCCTACGAGCAGTACTTC.

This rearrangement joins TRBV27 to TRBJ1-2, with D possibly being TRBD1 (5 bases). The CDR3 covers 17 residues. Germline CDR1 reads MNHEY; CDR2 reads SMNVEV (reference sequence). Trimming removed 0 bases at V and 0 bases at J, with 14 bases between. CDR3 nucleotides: TGTGCCAGCAGTTTATCGTCGTCAGGGAGGGCTAACTATGGCTACACCTTC. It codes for CASSLSSSGRANYGYTF.

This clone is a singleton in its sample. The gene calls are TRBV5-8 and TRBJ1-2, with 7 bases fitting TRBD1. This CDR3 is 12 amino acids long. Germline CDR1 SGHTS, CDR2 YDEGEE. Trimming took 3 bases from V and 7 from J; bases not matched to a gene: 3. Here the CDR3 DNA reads TGTGCCAGCAGCTGGACAGGCCGTGGCTACACCTTC. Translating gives CASSWTGRGYTF.

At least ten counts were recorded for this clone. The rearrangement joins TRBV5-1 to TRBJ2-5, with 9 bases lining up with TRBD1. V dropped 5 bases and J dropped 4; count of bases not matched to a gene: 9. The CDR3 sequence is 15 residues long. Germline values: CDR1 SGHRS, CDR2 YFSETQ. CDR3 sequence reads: CASRKRTGDPETQYF. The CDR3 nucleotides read TGCGCCAGCAGAAAACGGACAGGGGACCCAGAGACCCAGTACTTC.

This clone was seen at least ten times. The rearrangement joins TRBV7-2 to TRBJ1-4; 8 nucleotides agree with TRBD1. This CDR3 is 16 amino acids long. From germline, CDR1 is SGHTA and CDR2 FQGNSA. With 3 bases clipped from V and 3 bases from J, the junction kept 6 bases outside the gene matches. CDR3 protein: CASSLGGQGSNEKLFF. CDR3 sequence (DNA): TGTGCCAGCAGCTTGGGCGGACAGGGTTCTAATGAAAAACTGTTTTTT.

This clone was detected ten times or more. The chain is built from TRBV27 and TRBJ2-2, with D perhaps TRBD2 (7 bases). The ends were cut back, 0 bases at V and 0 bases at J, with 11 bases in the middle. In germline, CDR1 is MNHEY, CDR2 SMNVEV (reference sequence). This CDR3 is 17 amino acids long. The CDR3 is CASSLSGGTSNTGELFF. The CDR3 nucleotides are TGTGCCAGCAGTTTATCGGGGGGGACATCGAACACCGGGGAGCTGTTTTTT.

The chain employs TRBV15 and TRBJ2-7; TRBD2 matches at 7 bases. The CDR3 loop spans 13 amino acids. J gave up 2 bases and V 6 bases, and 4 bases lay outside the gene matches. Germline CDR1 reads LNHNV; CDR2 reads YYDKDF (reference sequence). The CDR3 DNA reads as TGTGCCACCAGTATGAGCGGGACCTACGAGCAGTACTTC. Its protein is CATSMSGTYEQYF.

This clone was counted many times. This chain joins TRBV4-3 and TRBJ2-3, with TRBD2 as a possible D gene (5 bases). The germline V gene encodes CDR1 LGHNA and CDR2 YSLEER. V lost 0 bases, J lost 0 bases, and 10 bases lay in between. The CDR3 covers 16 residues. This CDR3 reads CASSQEGGLSTDTQYF. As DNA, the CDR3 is TGCGCCAGCAGCCAAGAAGGAGGCCTGAGCACAGATACGCAGTATTTT.

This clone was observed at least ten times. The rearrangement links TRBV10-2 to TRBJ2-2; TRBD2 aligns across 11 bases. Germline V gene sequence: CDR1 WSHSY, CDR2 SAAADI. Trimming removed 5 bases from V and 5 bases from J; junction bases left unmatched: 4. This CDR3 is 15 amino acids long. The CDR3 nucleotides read TGCGCCAGCAGTCCGACTAGCGGGGTTACCGGGGAGCTGTTTTTT. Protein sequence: CASSPTSGVTGELFF.

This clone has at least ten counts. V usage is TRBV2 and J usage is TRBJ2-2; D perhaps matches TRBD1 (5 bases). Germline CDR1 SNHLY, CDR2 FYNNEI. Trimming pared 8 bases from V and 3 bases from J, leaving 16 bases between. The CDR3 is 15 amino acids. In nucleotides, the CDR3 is TGTGCCAGCCTGGGGTGGCAGGGTTACACCGGGGAGCTGTTTTTT. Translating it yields CASLGWQGYTGELFF.

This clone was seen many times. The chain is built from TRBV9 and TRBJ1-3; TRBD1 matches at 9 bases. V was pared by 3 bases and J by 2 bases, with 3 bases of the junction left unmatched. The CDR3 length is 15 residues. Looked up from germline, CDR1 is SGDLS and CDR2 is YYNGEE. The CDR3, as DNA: TGTGCCAGCAGCGACCGGGACAGGGCTGGAAACACCATATATTTT. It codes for CASSDRDRAGNTIYF.

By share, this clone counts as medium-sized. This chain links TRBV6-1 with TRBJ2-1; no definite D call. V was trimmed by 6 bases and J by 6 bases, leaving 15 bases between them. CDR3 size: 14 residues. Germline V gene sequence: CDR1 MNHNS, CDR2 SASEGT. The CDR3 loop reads CASSLQDGLNEQFF. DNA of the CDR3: TGTGCCAGCAGCCTACAAGATGGGCTCAATGAGCAGTTCTTC.

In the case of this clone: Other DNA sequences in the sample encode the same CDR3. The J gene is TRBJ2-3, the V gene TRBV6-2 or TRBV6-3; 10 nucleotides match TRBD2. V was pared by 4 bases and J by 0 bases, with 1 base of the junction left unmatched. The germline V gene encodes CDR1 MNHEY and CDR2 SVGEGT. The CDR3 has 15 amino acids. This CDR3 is CASSWTSGSTDTQYF. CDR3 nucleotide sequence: TGTGCCAGCAGTTGGACTAGCGGTAGCACAGATACGCAGTATTTT.

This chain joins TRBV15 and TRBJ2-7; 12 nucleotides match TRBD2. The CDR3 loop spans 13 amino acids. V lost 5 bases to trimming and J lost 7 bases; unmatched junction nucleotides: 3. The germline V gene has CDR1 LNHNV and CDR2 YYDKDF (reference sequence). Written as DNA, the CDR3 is TGTGCCACCAGCCGACTAGCGGGGGAAGAGCAGTACTTC. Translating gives CATSRLAGEEQYF.

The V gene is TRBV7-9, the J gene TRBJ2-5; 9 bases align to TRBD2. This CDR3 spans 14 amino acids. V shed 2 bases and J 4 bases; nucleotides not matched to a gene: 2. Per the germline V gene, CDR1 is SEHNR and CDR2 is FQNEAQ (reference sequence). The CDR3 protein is CASSLQLAGETQYF. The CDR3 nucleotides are TGTGCCAGCAGCTTACAACTAGCGGGAGAGACCCAGTACTTC. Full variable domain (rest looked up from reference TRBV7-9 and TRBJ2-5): DTGVSQNPRHKITKRGQNVTFRCDPISEHNRLYWYRQTLGQGPEFLTYFQNEAQLEKSRLLSDRFSAERPKGSFSTLEIQRTEQGDSAMYLCASSLQLAGETQYFGPGTRLLVL.

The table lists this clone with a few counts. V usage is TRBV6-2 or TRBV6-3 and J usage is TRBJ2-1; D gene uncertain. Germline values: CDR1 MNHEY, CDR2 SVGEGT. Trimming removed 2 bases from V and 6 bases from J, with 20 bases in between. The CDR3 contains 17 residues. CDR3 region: CASSYASSYSMINEQFF. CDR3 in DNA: TGTGCCAGCAGTTACGCTTCGTCCTACTCAATGATCAATGAGCAGTTCTTC.

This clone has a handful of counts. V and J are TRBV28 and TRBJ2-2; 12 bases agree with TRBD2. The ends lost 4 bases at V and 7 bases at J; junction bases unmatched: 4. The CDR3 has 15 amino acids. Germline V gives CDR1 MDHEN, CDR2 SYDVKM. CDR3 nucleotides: TGTGCCAGCAGTTCGACTAGCGGGAGTCACGGGGAGCTGTTTTTT. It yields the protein CASSSTSGSHGELFF.

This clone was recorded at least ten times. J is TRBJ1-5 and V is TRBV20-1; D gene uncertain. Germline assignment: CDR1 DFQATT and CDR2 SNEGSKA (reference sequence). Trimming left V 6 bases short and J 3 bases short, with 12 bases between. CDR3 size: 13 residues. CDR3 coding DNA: TGCAGTGCCATAGACCGTCCCAATCAGCCCCAGCATTTT. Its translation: CSAIDRPNQPQHF.